The rows below give T cell receptor beta chains drawn from one sample of a study of shared clonotypes between healthy human individuals. Profiling relied on immunoSEQ multiplex PCR, and the TCRdb table lists in-frame clones only, not all of them. The sample shows 2,500,000 or so clones, about 92% of them seen only once. The specimen sequenced was naive CD4+ T cells sorted from blood. The receptors derive from a man in his late teens or twenties in good health. CDR3s leave out the opening cysteine and the closing phenylalanine or tryptophan. Fields, in order: CDR3 protein, J gene, CDR3 length, V gene.

CDR3: AISGQGQETQY; J: TRBJ2-5; length: 11; V: TRBV10-3
CDR3: ASSIGRGLAGNAGELF; J: TRBJ2-2; length: 16; V: TRBV19
CDR3: DADWRNTTGELF; J: TRBJ2-2; length: 12; V: TRBV28
CDR3: ASSRDRGDNQPQH; J: TRBJ1-5; length: 13; V: TRBV2
CDR3: SVARGRGDTQY; J: TRBJ2-3; length: 11; V: TRBV29-1
CDR3: ASSSGTGAYGYT; J: TRBJ1-2; length: 12; V: TRBV7-2
CDR3: ASSPYPGQGATEAF; J: TRBJ1-1; length: 14; V: TRBV19
CDR3: ASMAGVDLTYEQY; J: TRBJ2-7; length: 13; V: TRBV19
CDR3: ASRALKGVNRDTQY; J: TRBJ2-3; length: 14; V: TRBV2
CDR3: ASSYIQGGYEQY; J: TRBJ2-7; length: 12; V: TRBV11-2
CDR3: ASSRTTTSGRAGEQF; J: TRBJ2-1; length: 15; V: TRBV19
CDR3: ASSYRGRTTDTQY; J: TRBJ2-3; length: 13; V: TRBV5-1
CDR3: ASSSGSLGDTQY; J: TRBJ2-3; length: 12; V: TRBV5-1
CDR3: ASSETRGSQPQH; J: TRBJ1-5; length: 12; V: TRBV6-1